Listed here is a single T cell receptor (beta chain). This sample is drawn from a study of T cell responses to AZD1222 COVID-19 vaccine. Germline V gives CDR1 SGHKS, CDR2 YYEKEE (reference sequence). CDR3 length equals 16 residues. V shed 0 bases, J shed 1 base, and the junction held 0 bases outside the gene matches. The assay was immunoSEQ multiplex PCR, and TCRdb's table has in-frame clones only and misses some. The repertoire holds about 120,000 clones, with 75% to 90% as singletons. The source was peripheral blood, collected on day 0 of AZD1222 vaccination. The V gene is TRBV5-5, the J gene TRBJ2-2; 10 positions agree with TRBD2. The clonotype originates from an adult in good health. CDR3 DNA: TGTGCCAGCAGCTTGGGACTAGCGGGGAACACCGGGGAGCTGTTTTTT. Amino acid sequence: CASSLGLAGNTGELFF.